Sequencing of this T cell receptor beta chain was carried out in a study of CD8+CD57+ T cells in acquired aplastic anemia. Study-level information: Sorted cells (CD4+ and CD8+) yielded DNA amounts that averaged 3.2 ug.

Flow cytometry had shown expanded CD8+CD57+ cells in the patients chosen for sequencing. Every one of the patients had aplastic anemia (severe, acquired). The study sampled blood from patients who had received no therapy. TCR beta VDJ combinations and CDR3 sequences were profiled from genomic DNA. In TCRdb, the reads were re-called with MiXCR into one record per CDR3 protein. The data contain about 160,000 distinct CDR3 sequences, 48% of them singletons. General study findings and limits: Common to patients and controls were roughly 30 CD8+ CDR3 sequences.

For this clonotype: Its matching antigen is unknown.

The TCR comes from a human donor with aplastic anemia. Sequenced: sorted CD4+, CD8+, or CD8+CD57+ T cells (not recorded which) from PBMCs.

This CDR3 is CASSSRQGMGYGYTF. Here the CDR3 DNA reads TGTGCCAGCAGCTCAAGACAGGGGATGGGCTATGGCTACACCTTC. The chain couples TRBV11-2 to TRBJ1-2; 8 bases are shared with TRBD1. CDR1 and CDR2 (germline): SGHAT, FQNNGV. The length of the CDR3 is 15 residues. V was clipped by 4 bases and J by 4 bases; unmatched bases: 8.